This section outlines one T cell receptor (beta chain) sequence together with its context. Its antigen is not identified. The sample belongs to a study of identifying expanded T cells in peripheral blood. Study-wide findings and caveats: Technical replicates showed about 1.1 changed clones; approximately 2 weeks about 16.4; four weeks 19.

Assay used: immunoSEQ multiplex PCR; TCRdb lists only in-frame clones, some missing. The table lists under 150,000 clones, around nine tenths of them singletons. Germline CDR1 reads MGHDK; CDR2 reads SYGVNS. V lost 2 bases and J lost 0, with 7 bases in between. The CDR3 extends over 15 amino acids. Healthy donors had no documented immune events, such as infections, while sampled. The origin of this receptor is a person aged 18-70 years in good health. The sequencing sample was made of blood. The V and J genes are TRBV25-1 and TRBJ1-4, with D uncertain. The CDR3 DNA sequence: TGTGCCAGCAGTGAAAGGCAGGCAACTAATGAAAAACTGTTTTTT. Protein: CASSERQATNEKLFF.